This T cell receptor (beta chain) was obtained from a study of graft-versus-host responses after intestinal transplantation. Whole-study context: Recipients uniformly received anti-thymocyte globulin induction, followed by tacrolimus and steroids for 2 to 4 years.

The length of the CDR3 is 15 residues. The J segment lost 2 bases and the V segment lost 4 bases, leaving 3 bases of the junction unmatched. The V gene's germline CDR1 is SGHNT and CDR2 YYREEE (reference sequence). Using immunoSEQ multiplex PCR, the repertoire was profiled, and TCRdb retains in-frame clones only, with some absent. The sample gives approximately 49,000 clones, 90% to 95% of which show up once; roughly 0.21% is in the top ten. On this clone itself: The antigen remains unidentified.

Whole-study findings and limits: Recipient marrow showed GvH clones, some seen first in ileum or blood. Allograft clonal ratios (graft-versus-host to host-versus-graft) were high in patients who had graft-donor T cell macrochimerism. HvG clone declines early post-transplant were associated with peak circulating GvH levels.

The genes are TRBV5-4 and TRBJ2-1, with 10 bases identical to TRBD1. The sequencing used unstimulated CD8+ T cells sorted from spleen or lymph node cells, collected before transplant. This receptor was identified in a human donor who was the organ donor for an intestinal transplant. CDR3 bases: TGTGCCAGCAGCGCAGGGACAGGGGCCTACAATGAGCAGTTCTTC. Amino acids: CASSAGTGAYNEQFF.